This TCR beta chain was observed in a study of blood T cell repertoires in COVID-19. Germline trimming cut 5 bases from V and 2 bases from J; bases unmatched to any gene: 4. This CDR3 is 13 amino acids long. CDR1 is SGHDT, CDR2 YYEEEE, per germline. Only in-frame clones appear in the TCRdb table, and some are missing; sequencing was by immunoSEQ multiplex PCR. This table holds approximately 500,000 clones, roughly 90% found once. Grouping used clinical history reported by participants in a survey and questionnaire. The chain couples TRBV5-6 to TRBJ2-7, with 7 bases aligning to TRBD1. This receptor was obtained from a woman aged 40 to 50 who had recovered from COVID-19. Sequencing used PBMCs or T cells enriched from blood (not recorded which). CDR3: CASSYGQAYEQYF. For the CDR3, the DNA is TGTGCCAGCAGTTACGGACAGGCCTACGAGCAGTACTTC.